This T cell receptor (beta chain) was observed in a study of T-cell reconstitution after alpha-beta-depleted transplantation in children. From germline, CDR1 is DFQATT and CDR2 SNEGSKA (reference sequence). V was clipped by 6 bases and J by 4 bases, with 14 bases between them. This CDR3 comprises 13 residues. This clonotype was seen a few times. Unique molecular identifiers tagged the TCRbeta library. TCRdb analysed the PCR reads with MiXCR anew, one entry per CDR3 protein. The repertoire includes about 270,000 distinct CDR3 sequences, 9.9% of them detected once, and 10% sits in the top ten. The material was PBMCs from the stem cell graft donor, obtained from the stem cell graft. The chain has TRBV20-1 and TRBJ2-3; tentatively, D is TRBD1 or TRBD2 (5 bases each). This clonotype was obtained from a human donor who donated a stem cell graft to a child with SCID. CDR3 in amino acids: CSAGVIGPDTQYF. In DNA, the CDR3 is TGCAGTGCGGGGGTCATAGGCCCAGATACGCAGTATTTT.